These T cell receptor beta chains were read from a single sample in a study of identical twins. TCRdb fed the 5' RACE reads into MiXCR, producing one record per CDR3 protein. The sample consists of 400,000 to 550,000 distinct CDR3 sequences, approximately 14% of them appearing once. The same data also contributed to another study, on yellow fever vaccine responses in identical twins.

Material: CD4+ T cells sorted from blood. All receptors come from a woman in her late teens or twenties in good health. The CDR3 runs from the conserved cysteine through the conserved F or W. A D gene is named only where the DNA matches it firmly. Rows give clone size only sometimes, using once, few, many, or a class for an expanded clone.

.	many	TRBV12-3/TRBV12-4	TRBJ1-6	CASSFSGLVGSPLHF	TGTGCCAGCAGTTTCTCCGGACTCGTAGGTTCACCCCTCCACTTT
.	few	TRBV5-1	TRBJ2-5	CASSPRSSASVGTQYF	TGCGCCAGCAGTCCTCGGTCTAGCGCCTCTGTAGGGACCCAGTACTTC
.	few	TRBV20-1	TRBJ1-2	CSASGHHRGYGYTF	TGCAGTGCTAGTGGCCACCACAGAGGATATGGCTACACCTTC
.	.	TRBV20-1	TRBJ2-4	CSARVDRLAKNIQYF	TGCAGTGCTAGAGTGGACAGATTAGCCAAAAACATTCAGTACTTC
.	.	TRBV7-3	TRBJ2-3	CASSSDGASTDTQYF	TGTGCCAGCAGCTCAGACGGAGCTAGCACAGATACGCAGTATTTT
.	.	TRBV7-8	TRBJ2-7	CASSLGGVQVPYEQYF	TGTGCCAGCAGCTTAGGAGGGGTCCAGGTTCCCTACGAGCAGTACTTC
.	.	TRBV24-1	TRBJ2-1	CATSKVGGVSEQFF	TGTGCCACCTCCAAGGTCGGGGGCGTAAGTGAGCAGTTCTTC
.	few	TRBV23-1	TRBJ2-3	CASSQHQDTQYF	TGCGCCAGCAGTCAGCACCAGGATACGCAGTATTTT
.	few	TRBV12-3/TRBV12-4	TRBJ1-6	CASSFDRVETPLHF	TGTGCCAGCAGTTTCGACAGAGTGGAGACACCCCTCCACTTT
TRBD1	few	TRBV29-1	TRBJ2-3	CSAADRGMDTQYF	TGCAGCGCTGCCGACAGGGGGATGGATACGCAGTATTTT
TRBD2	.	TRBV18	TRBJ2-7	CASSTGTSGITYEQYF	TGTGCCAGCTCAACAGGGACTAGCGGCATTACCTACGAGCAGTACTTC
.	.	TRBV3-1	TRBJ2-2	CASSLSRSAGTGELFF	TGTGCCAGCAGCCTCAGTCGCTCCGCGGGCACCGGGGAGCTGTTTTTT
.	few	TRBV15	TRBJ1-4	CATSRDAQGPLNEKLFF	TGTGCCACCAGCAGAGATGCCCAGGGGCCGCTTAATGAAAAACTGTTTTTT
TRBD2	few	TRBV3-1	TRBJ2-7	CASTPGGRYEQYF	TGTGCCAGCACCCCGGGGGGGCGATACGAGCAGTACTTC
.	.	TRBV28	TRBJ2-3	CASSLHGRTDTQYF	TGTGCCAGCAGTTTACACGGGAGAACAGATACGCAGTATTTT
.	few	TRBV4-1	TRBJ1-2	CASSQKTGQDGYYGYTF	TGCGCCAGCAGCCAGAAGACGGGGCAGGATGGATACTATGGCTACACCTTC
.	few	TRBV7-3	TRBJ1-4	CASSSRLATNEKLFF	TGTGCCAGCAGCTCTAGACTGGCAACTAATGAAAAACTGTTTTTT
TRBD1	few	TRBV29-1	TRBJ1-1	CSATKTGSAVAFF	TGCAGCGCCACAAAGACAGGGTCGGCAGTTGCTTTCTTT
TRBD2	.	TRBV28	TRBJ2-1	CASSLTWIRTSGEGNEQFF	TGTGCCAGCAGTTTAACCTGGATCCGGACTAGCGGAGAGGGCAATGAGCAGTTCTTC
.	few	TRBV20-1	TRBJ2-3	CSARVVGTQYF	TGCAGTGCTAGAGTCGTGGGAACGCAGTATTTT
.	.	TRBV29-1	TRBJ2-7	CSVENGGGGYEQYF	TGCAGCGTTGAAAATGGCGGGGGCGGGTACGAGCAGTACTTC
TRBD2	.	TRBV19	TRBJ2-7	CASRLAGGYSYEQYF	TGTGCCAGCAGGCTAGCGGGAGGATATTCCTACGAGCAGTACTTC
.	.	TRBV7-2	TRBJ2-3	CASSEDSNTDTQYF	TGTGCCAGCAGCGAGGACAGTAACACAGATACGCAGTATTTT
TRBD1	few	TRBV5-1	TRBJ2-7	CASSSWTGTPYEQYF	TGCGCCAGCAGCTCCTGGACAGGAACCCCCTACGAGCAGTACTTC
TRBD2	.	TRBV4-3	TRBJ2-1	CASSQGTGTSGSSHEQFF	TGCGCCAGCAGCCAAGGGACCGGGACTAGCGGGAGCAGCCATGAGCAGTTCTTC
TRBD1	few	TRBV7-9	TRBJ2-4	CASSQGVGTLGKNIQYF	TGTGCCAGCAGCCAGGGGGTTGGTACCTTAGGCAAAAACATTCAGTACTTC
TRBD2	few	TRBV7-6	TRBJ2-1	CASSLGTTDYNEQFF	TGTGCCAGCAGCCTCGGGACTACCGACTACAATGAGCAGTTCTTC
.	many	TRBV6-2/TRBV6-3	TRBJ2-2	CASSYELAVANTGELFF	TGTGCCAGCAGTTACGAACTAGCAGTCGCGAACACCGGGGAGCTGTTTTTT
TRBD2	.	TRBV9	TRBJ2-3	CASSVVGLAGGLDTQYF	TGTGCCAGCAGCGTAGTCGGACTAGCGGGAGGTCTAGATACGCAGTATTTT
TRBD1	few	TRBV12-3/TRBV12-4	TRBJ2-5	CASSENQGVRETQYF	TGTGCCAGCAGTGAGAATCAGGGGGTGAGGGAGACCCAGTACTTC
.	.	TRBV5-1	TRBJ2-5	CASSLAGAGRETQYF	TGCGCCAGCAGCTTGGCAGGAGCCGGGAGAGAGACCCAGTACTTC
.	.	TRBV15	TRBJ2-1	CATSRDGRSYNEQFF	TGTGCCACCAGCAGGGACGGGCGTTCCTACAATGAGCAGTTCTTC
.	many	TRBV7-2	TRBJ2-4	CASSLAKNIQYF	TGTGCCAGCAGTTTAGCCAAAAACATTCAGTACTTC
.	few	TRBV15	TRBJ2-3	CATSPRAGNADTQYF	TGTGCCACCTCCCCCCGGGCAGGGAACGCAGATACGCAGTATTTT
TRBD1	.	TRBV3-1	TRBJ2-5	CASSYRQGGGQETQYF	TGTGCCAGCAGTTACCGACAGGGGGGCGGCCAAGAGACCCAGTACTTC
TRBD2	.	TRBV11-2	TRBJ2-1	CASSLRAPHAGGYNEQFF	TGTGCCAGCAGCTTAAGGGCCCCCCACGCGGGGGGGTACAATGAGCAGTTCTTC
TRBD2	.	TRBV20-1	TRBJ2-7	CSASPISGGFYEQYF	TGCAGTGCTAGCCCGATAAGCGGGGGCTTCTACGAGCAGTACTTC
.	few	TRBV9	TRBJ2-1	CASSVEGHGGSEQFF	TGTGCCAGCAGCGTAGAAGGTCACGGAGGGAGTGAGCAGTTCTTC
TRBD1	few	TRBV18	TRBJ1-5	CASSPLGQGQWGNQPQHF	TGTGCCAGCTCACCGTTGGGACAGGGGCAGTGGGGCAATCAGCCCCAGCATTTT
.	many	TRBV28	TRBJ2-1	CASSKGAGLWDEQFF	TGTGCCAGCAGTAAAGGGGCAGGGCTTTGGGATGAGCAGTTCTTC
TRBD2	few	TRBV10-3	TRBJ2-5	CAISELGEGFQETQYF	TGTGCCATCAGTGAATTGGGGGAGGGATTCCAAGAGACCCAGTACTTC
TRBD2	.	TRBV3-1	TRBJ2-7	CASSRTSGVEEQYF	TGTGCCAGCAGCCGGACTAGCGGAGTTGAGGAGCAGTACTTC
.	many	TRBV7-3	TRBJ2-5	CASSFNSGPGGRETQYF	TGTGCCAGCAGCTTTAACTCGGGGCCCGGGGGAAGAGAGACCCAGTACTTC
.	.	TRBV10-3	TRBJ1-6	CAISENRASYNSPLHF	TGTGCCATCAGTGAAAACAGAGCCTCTTATAATTCACCCCTCCACTTT
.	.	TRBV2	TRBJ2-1	CASSVARGKAYNEQFF	TGTGCCAGCAGTGTCGCGAGGGGGAAGGCCTACAATGAGCAGTTCTTC
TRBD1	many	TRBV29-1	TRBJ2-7	CSVAGDRGFSYEQYF	TGCAGCGTTGCTGGAGACAGGGGGTTCTCCTACGAGCAGTACTTC
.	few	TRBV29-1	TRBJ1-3	CSVVGSGNTIYF	TGCAGCGTTGTGGGGTCTGGAAACACCATATATTTT
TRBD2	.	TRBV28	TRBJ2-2	CATEAGHPNTGELFF	TGTGCCACCGAAGCGGGGCACCCCAACACCGGGGAGCTGTTTTTT
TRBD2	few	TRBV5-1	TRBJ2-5	CASSSGLAGPETQYF	TGCGCCAGCAGCTCGGGACTAGCGGGACCGGAGACCCAGTACTTC
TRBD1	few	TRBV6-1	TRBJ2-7	CASLPNRGRKAGEQYF	TGTGCCAGCCTCCCAAACAGGGGGCGAAAAGCGGGGGAGCAGTACTTC
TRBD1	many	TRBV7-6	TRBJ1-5	CASSLRDRGREGNQPQHF	TGTGCCAGCAGTTTAAGGGACAGGGGGCGCGAGGGCAATCAGCCCCAGCATTTT
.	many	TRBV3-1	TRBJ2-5	CASRFSQETQYF	TGTGCCAGCAGGTTTAGCCAAGAGACCCAGTACTTC
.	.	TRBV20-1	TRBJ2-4	CSAPIPLTDGNIQYF	TGCAGTGCCCCTATCCCCTTAACGGATGGAAACATTCAGTACTTC
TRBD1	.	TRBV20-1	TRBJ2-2	CSARDDRGSFNTGELFF	TGCAGTGCTAGGGACGACAGGGGTTCCTTTAACACCGGGGAGCTGTTTTTT
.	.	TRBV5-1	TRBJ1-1	CASSASGVEGTEAFF	TGCGCCAGCAGCGCCTCAGGGGTCGAGGGCACTGAAGCTTTCTTT
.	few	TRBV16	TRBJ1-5	CASSQRGGYSNQPQHF	TGTGCCAGCAGCCAACGGGGGGGTTATAGCAATCAGCCCCAGCATTTT
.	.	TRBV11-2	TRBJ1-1	CASSPARGAEAFF	TGTGCCAGCAGCCCGGCTAGGGGCGCTGAAGCTTTCTTT